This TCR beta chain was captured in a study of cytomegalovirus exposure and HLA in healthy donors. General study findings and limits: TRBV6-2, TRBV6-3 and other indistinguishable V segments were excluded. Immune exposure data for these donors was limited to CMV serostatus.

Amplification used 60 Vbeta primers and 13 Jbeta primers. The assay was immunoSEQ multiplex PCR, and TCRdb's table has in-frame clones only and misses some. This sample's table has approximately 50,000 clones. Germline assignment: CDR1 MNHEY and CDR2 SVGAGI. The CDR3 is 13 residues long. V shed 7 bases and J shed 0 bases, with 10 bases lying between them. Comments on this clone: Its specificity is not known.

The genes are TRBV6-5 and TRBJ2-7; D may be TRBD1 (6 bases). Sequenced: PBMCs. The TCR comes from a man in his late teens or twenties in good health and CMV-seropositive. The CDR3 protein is CASTETGSYEQYF. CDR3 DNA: TGTGCCAGCACCGAGACAGGCTCCTACGAGCAGTACTTC.